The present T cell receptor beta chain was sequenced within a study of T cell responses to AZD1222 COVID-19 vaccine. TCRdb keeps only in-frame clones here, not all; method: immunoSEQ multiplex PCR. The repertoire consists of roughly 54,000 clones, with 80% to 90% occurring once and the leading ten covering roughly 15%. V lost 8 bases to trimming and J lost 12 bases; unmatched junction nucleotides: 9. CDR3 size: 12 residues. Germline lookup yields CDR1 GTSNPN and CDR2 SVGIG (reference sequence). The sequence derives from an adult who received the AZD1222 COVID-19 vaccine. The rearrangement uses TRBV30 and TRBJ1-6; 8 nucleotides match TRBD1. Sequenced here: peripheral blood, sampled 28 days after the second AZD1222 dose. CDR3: CALGAGGRPLHF. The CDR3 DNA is TGTGCCCTCGGGGCAGGGGGCAGACCCCTCCACTTT. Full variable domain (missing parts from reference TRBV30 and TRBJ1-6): SQTIHQWPATLVQPVGSPLSLECTVEGTSNPNLYWYRQAAGRGLQLLFYSVGIGQISSEVPQNLSASRPQDRQFILSSKKLLLSDSGFYLCALGAGGRPLHFGNGTRLTVT.